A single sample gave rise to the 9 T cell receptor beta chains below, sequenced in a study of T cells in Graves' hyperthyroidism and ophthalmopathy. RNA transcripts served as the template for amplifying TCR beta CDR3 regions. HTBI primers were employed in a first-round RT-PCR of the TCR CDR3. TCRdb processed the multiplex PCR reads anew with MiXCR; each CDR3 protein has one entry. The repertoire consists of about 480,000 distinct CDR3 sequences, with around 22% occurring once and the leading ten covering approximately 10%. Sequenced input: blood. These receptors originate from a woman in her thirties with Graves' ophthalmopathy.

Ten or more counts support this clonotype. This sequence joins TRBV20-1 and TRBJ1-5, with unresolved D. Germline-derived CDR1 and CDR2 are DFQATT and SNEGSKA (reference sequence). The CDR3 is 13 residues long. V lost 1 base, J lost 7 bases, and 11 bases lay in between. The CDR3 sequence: CSARGLSNQPQHF. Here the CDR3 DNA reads TGCAGTGCTAGAGGCTTGTCCAACCAGCCCCAGCATTTT.

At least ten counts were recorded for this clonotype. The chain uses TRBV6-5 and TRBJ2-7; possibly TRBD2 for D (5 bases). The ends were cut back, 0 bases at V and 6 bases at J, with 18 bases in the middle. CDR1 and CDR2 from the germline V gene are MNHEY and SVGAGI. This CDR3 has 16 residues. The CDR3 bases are TGTGCCAGCAGTTACTCGCCGGGGAACGATGTCCGCGAGCAGTACTTC. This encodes CASSYSPGNDVREQYF.

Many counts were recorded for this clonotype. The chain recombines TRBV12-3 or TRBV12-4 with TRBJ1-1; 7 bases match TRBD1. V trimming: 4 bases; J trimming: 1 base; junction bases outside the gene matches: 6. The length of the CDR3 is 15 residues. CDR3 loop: CASSSRGTRNTEAFF. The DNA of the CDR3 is TGTGCCAGCAGTTCCAGGGGGACCCGGAACACTGAAGCTTTCTTT.

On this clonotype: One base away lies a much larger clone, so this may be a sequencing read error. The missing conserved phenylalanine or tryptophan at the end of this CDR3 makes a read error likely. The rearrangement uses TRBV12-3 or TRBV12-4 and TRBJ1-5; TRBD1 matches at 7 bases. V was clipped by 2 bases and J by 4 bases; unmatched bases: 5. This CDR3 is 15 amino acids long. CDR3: CASSLQGGVNQPQHS. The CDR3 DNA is TGTGCCAGCAGTTTACAGGGGGGCGTTAATCAGCCCCAGCATTCT.

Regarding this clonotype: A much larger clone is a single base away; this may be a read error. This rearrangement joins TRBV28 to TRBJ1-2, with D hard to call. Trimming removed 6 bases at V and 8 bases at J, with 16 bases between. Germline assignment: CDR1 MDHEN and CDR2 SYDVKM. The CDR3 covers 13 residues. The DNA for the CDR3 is TGTGCCAGCAGCCAGTTCCGGGGAAGGGGCTACACCTTC. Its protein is CASSQFRGRGYTF.

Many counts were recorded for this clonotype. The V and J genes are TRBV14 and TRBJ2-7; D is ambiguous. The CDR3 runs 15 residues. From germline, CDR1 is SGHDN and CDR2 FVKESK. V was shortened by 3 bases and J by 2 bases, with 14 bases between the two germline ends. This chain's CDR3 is CASSQSGYSAYEQYF. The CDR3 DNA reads TGTGCCAGCAGCCAGTCCGGGTATTCCGCCTACGAGCAGTACTTC.

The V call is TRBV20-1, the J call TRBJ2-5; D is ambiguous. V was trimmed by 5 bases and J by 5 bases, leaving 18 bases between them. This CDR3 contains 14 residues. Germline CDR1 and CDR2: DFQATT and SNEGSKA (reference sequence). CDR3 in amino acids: CSAPHSEGYETQYF. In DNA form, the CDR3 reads TGCAGTGCTCCACATTCGGAAGGTTACGAGACCCAGTACTTC.

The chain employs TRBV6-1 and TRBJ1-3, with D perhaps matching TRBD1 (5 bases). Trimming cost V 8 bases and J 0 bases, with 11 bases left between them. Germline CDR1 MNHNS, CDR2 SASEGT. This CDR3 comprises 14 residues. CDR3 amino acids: CASVQDDSGNTIYF. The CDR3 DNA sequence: TGTGCCAGCGTACAGGACGACTCTGGAAACACCATATATTTT.

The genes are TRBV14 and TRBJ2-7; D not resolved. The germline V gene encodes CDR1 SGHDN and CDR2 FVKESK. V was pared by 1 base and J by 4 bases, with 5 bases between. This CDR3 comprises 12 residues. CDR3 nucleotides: TGTGCCAGCAGCCAAGTCCGTTACGAGCAGTACTTC. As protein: CASSQVRYEQYF. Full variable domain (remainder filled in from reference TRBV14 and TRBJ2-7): EAGVTQFPSHSVIEKGQTVTLRCDPISGHDNLYWYRRVMGKEIKFLLHFVKESKQDESGMPNNRFLAERTGGTYSTLKVQPAELEDSGVYFCASSQVRYEQYFGPGTRLTVT.